This entry is about one T cell receptor (beta chain). The CDR3 covers 14 residues. The V and J ends lost 8 bases and 5 bases, in that order; junction bases with no gene match: 11. The germline gives CDR1 MGHDK, CDR2 SYGVNS. This record belongs to a study of blood T cell repertoires in COVID-19. Turning to the study itself: PBMCs, B-cell-depleted T cells, or T cells were the source of the cDNA or gDNA that made up the material.

Original handling: Amplification of reference gene primers was used by the study to estimate nucleated cell counts. The method was immunoSEQ multiplex PCR; TCRdb's version includes in-frame clones alone and lacks a portion of them. V, J and clone size are those of that table, while D and trimming were read from the DNA. Among under 250,000 clones listed, 75% to 90% were seen once. Individuals aged about 18 to 89 years were recruited from about two dozen US areas. Assignment of participants to cohorts was predicated upon participant-reported clinical history. The receptor comes from a woman between 18 and 30 years old in a cohort exposed to, infected with or recovered from COVID-19 (not recorded which). The sample comprised PBMCs or T cells enriched from blood (not recorded which). The genes are TRBV25-1 and TRBJ2-7, with TRBD1 identical over 8 bases. Here the CDR3 reads CASAGTGGGDEQYF. The CDR3 DNA is TGTGCCAGCGCCGGTACAGGGGGAGGTGACGAGCAGTACTTC.